A single sample gave rise to the 26 T cell receptor beta chains below, sequenced in a study of early T cells in non-severe SARS-CoV-2 infection. TCRdb itself ran the 5' RACE reads through MiXCR, one entry per CDR3 protein. The data show around 71,000 distinct CDR3 sequences, about 14% seen once. Sample: whole blood, taken at baseline. The source is an adult who was a healthcare worker with PCR-confirmed SARS-CoV-2 infection or an uninfected control (not recorded which).

Ten or more counts support this clonotype. This rearrangement joins TRBV2 to TRBJ2-1; no definite D call. CDR3 length equals 15 residues. The germline CDR1 and CDR2 sequences are SNHLY and FYNNEI. V was trimmed by 4 bases and J by 1 base, leaving 11 bases between them. This chain's CDR3 is CASSVGAASYNEQFF. The CDR3 DNA reads as TGTGCCAGCAGTGTCGGCGCAGCATCCTACAATGAGCAGTTCTTC.

The rearrangement joins TRBV6-1 to TRBJ1-1; D is unresolved. Germline V gene sequence: CDR1 MNHNS, CDR2 SASEGT. Trimming stripped 6 bases from V and 0 bases from J, with 11 bases between. This CDR3 contains 14 residues. CDR3 bases: TGTGCCAGCAGGACAAGGAGTATGAACACTGAAGCTTTCTTT. Translating it yields CASRTRSMNTEAFF.

This clonotype has a count of ten or more. The rearrangement joins TRBV6-6 to TRBJ1-5; TRBD1 matches 10 bases. The J segment lost 7 bases and the V segment lost 4 bases, leaving 7 bases of the junction unmatched. Germline values: CDR1 MNHNY, CDR2 SVGAGI (reference sequence). This CDR3 has 15 amino acids. The CDR3 region has the DNA TGTGCCAGCAGTTCTTCTGGGACAGGGGTACAGCCCCAGCATTTT. Translating gives CASSSSGTGVQPQHF.

A few counts support this clonotype. The gene calls are TRBV10-3 and TRBJ2-1; D is unclear. In germline, CDR1 is ENHRY, CDR2 SYGVKD. CDR3 length equals 16 residues. Trimming left V 6 bases short and J 0 bases short, with 15 bases between. In nucleotides, the CDR3 is TGTGCCATCAGCTCCTCTACGTCGAGCTCCTACAATGAGCAGTTCTTC. Translating gives CAISSSTSSSYNEQFF.

This clonotype was observed a handful of times. The rearrangement uses TRBV27 and TRBJ2-1; 10 positions match TRBD2. Germline CDR1 reads MNHEY; CDR2 reads SMNVEV (reference sequence). V lost 5 bases and J lost 7; bases outside the gene matches: 8. The CDR3 runs 15 residues. Here the CDR3 reads CASSPASGRRNEQFF. DNA for the CDR3: TGTGCCAGCAGTCCTGCTAGCGGGAGAAGAAATGAGCAGTTCTTC.

This clonotype was seen ten or more times. This sequence joins TRBV2 and TRBJ2-3; D might be TRBD2 (6 bases). CDR1 and CDR2 from the germline V gene are SNHLY and FYNNEI. Trimming left V 7 bases short and J 6 bases short, with 14 bases between. The CDR3 is 13 residues long. The CDR3 protein is CASNQRGGDTQYF. The CDR3 coding sequence is TGTGCCAGCAACCAGAGAGGAGGGGATACGCAGTATTTT.

This clonotype was observed a handful of times. The chain is built from TRBV7-9 and TRBJ2-1, with 10 nucleotides matching TRBD2. J lost 7 bases, V lost 4 bases, and 13 bases had no gene match. Germline assignment: CDR1 SEHNR and CDR2 FQNEAQ (reference sequence). The CDR3 extends over 17 amino acids. Written as DNA, the CDR3 is TGTGCCAGCAGCTGGTGGGTGGCAAGGGGACTAGCGAATGAGCAGTTCTTC. Protein product: CASSWWVARGLANEQFF.

This clonotype was seen a few times. The chain recombines TRBV2 with TRBJ2-3, with TRBD2 matching 8 bases. The germline CDR1 and CDR2 sequences are SNHLY and FYNNEI. The J segment lost 7 bases and the V segment lost 9 bases, leaving 12 bases of the junction unmatched. CDR3 length: 14 amino acids. In DNA form, the CDR3 reads TGTGCCAGAAAGCGGGAGAGACAATCCCATACGCAGTATTTT. The encoded protein is CARKRERQSHTQYF.

The chain recombines TRBV28 with TRBJ2-7, with D possibly matching TRBD1 (6 bases). This CDR3 has 19 residues. Germline V CDR1 and CDR2: MDHEN, SYDVKM. The germline V and J ends were trimmed by 4 bases and 6 bases, with 31 bases remaining between them. CDR3 amino acids: CASSSQGQPGGRMVGEQYF. The CDR3 bases are TGTGCCAGCAGTTCACAGGGTCAACCCGGAGGCCGTATGGTGGGCGAGCAGTACTTC.

There are many counts of this clonotype. This rearrangement joins TRBV2 to TRBJ2-7; D might be TRBD2 (5 bases). With 4 bases removed from V and 3 bases from J, the gap between germline ends came to 13 bases. CDR3 length equals 14 residues. Germline V CDR1 and CDR2: SNHLY, FYNNEI. CDR3: CASSVGSAYYEQYF. The DNA for the CDR3 is TGTGCCAGCAGTGTCGGTAGCGCTTACTACGAGCAGTACTTC.

The V and J genes are TRBV24-1 and TRBJ1-4; no reliable D call. The CDR3 totals 13 residues. The germline V gene has CDR1 KGHDR and CDR2 SFDVKD. Trimming took 5 bases from V and 8 from J, leaving 11 bases between them. CDR3 sequence: CATSGTASEKLFF. In nucleotides, the CDR3 is TGTGCCACCAGTGGAACAGCGTCGGAAAAACTGTTTTTT.

In this sample, this clonotype is medium-sized. This sequence joins TRBV11-1 and TRBJ2-1; D ambiguous. Germline V gene data show CDR1 as SGHAT and CDR2 as FQDESV (reference sequence). CDR3 length: 16 residues. V was clipped by 3 bases and J by 4 bases, with 16 bases between them. CDR3 loop: CASSFTRAAHYNEQFF. CDR3 coding DNA: TGTGCCAGCAGCTTTACTCGGGCAGCCCATTACAATGAGCAGTTCTTC.

This clonotype occurred a few times. This chain joins TRBV12-3 or TRBV12-4 and TRBJ2-7; TRBD2 agrees at 7 bases. V lost 7 bases, J lost 2 bases, and 11 bases stayed unmatched. The CDR3 sequence is 15 residues long. The DNA of the CDR3 is TGTGCCAGCACCTTGAGTGGGAGGGCCACCTACGAGCAGTACTTC. Protein: CASTLSGRATYEQYF.

The J gene is TRBJ2-4, the V gene TRBV20-1; D gene uncertain. Germline values: CDR1 DFQATT, CDR2 SNEGSKA (reference sequence). V was shortened by 3 bases and J by 9 bases, with 12 bases between the two germline ends. CDR3 size: 12 residues. CDR3 sequence reads: CSARGTDSIQYF. The CDR3 DNA reads TGCAGTGCTAGGGGAACCGATAGCATTCAGTACTTC.

The chain recombines TRBV29-1 with TRBJ2-3; 7 nucleotides align to TRBD2. The CDR3 spans 16 residues. V lost 5 bases and J lost 0; bases outside the gene matches: 11. In germline, CDR1 is SQVTM, CDR2 ANQGSEA. The CDR3 nucleotides read TGCAGCGTTTTGCCCATCCGGGGGGTGAGCACAGATACGCAGTATTTT. This codes for CSVLPIRGVSTDTQYF.

This chain's CDR3 is CASPPPGQLNEKLFF. The DNA for the CDR3 is TGTGCCAGCCCCCCACCGGGACAGTTAAATGAAAAACTGTTTTTT. The chain is built from TRBV6-1 and TRBJ1-4; 7 bases align to TRBD1. The CDR3 runs 15 residues. V gave up 8 bases and J gave up 5 bases; unmatched junction bases: 11. The V gene's germline CDR1 is MNHNS and CDR2 SASEGT.

The chain recombines TRBV20-1 with TRBJ2-2; D is possibly TRBD1 or TRBD2 (6 bases each). The V gene's germline CDR1 is DFQATT and CDR2 SNEGSKA (reference sequence). The CDR3 loop spans 15 amino acids. Trimming cost V 0 bases and J 3 bases, with 11 bases left between them. CDR3 in amino acids: CSARDPRGHTGELFF. In DNA form, the CDR3 reads TGCAGTGCTAGAGATCCCCGGGGGCACACCGGGGAGCTGTTTTTT.

The V call is TRBV18, the J call TRBJ2-3; the match to TRBD2 covers 13 bases. Trimming at V came to 3 bases and at J to 3 bases, leaving 3 bases not matched to a gene. The CDR3 consists of 16 residues. Germline V gene data show CDR1 as KGHSH and CDR2 as LQKENI. The CDR3 here is CASSPSGLAGTDTQYF. The CDR3 DNA follows: TGTGCCAGCTCACCTTCGGGACTAGCGGGAACAGATACGCAGTATTTT.

The table lists this clonotype with a few counts. The J gene is TRBJ1-5, the V gene TRBV5-4; D uncertain. The CDR3 spans 14 residues. V was shortened by 2 bases and J by 1 base, with 7 bases between the two germline ends. Per germline, CDR1 SGHNT and CDR2 YYREEE (reference sequence). The CDR3 is CASSFWGSNQPQHF. The CDR3 nucleotides read TGTGCCAGCAGCTTCTGGGGAAGCAATCAGCCCCAGCATTTT.

The chain carries TRBV6-5 and TRBJ2-7, with 7 positions matching TRBD1. J lost 5 bases, V lost 5 bases, and 9 bases had no gene match. This CDR3 comprises 14 residues. Germline V gene sequence: CDR1 MNHEY, CDR2 SVGAGI. CDR3 sequence reads: CASSLRDSTHEQYF. The CDR3 coding sequence is TGTGCCAGCAGTCTCCGGGACAGCACCCACGAGCAGTACTTC.

This clonotype was seen a few times. The chain is built from TRBV5-6 and TRBJ2-1; 13 bases are shared with TRBD2. Per the germline V gene, CDR1 is SGHDT and CDR2 is YYEEEE. V dropped 2 bases and J dropped 6; count of bases not matched to a gene: 2. The CDR3 extends over 15 amino acids. As DNA, the CDR3 is TGTGCCAGCAGCTTTCGGACTAGCGGGAGCAATGAGCAGTTCTTC. Its translation: CASSFRTSGSNEQFF.

This clonotype was observed a handful of times. The J gene is TRBJ2-1, the V gene TRBV5-1, with 8 bases aligning to TRBD2. The CDR3 is made up of 17 amino acids. CDR1 is SGHRS and CDR2 is YFSETQ in the germline V gene. Trimming took 1 base from V and 5 from J; bases not matched to a gene: 11. The CDR3 protein is CASSLPLLAGPDNEQFF. CDR3 in DNA: TGCGCCAGCAGCTTGCCCCTTCTAGCGGGCCCCGACAATGAGCAGTTCTTC. The full variable domain, in which reference TRBV5-1 and TRBJ2-1 provide the parts outside the CDR3, is KAGVTQTPRYLIKTRGQQVTLSCSPISGHRSVSWYQQTPGQGLQFLFEYFSETQRNKGNFPGRFSGRQFSNSRSEMNVSTLELGDSALYLCASSLPLLAGPDNEQFFGPGTRLTVL.

This clonotype occurred many times. V and J are TRBV7-3 and TRBJ2-1, with 13 positions matching TRBD2. Germline V gene sequence: CDR1 SGHTA, CDR2 FQGTGA. Losses at the gene ends were 6 bases for V and 8 bases for J; bases not matched to a gene: 7. The CDR3 consists of 15 residues. The CDR3 is CASSLGTSGTDEQFF. As DNA, the CDR3 is TGTGCCAGCAGTTTGGGGACTAGCGGGACGGATGAGCAGTTCTTC. The complete variable domain, with remaining parts taken from reference TRBV7-3 and TRBJ2-1, reads GAGVSQTPSNKVTEKGKYVELRCDPISGHTALYWYRQSLGQGPEFLIYFQGTGAADDSGLPNDRFFAVRPEGSVSTLKIQRTERGDSAVYLCASSLGTSGTDEQFFGPGTRLTVL.

The chain has TRBV5-1 and TRBJ2-2; D gene uncertain. V lost 7 bases to trimming and J lost 6 bases, with 13 bases between them. The CDR3 contains 13 residues. Germline V lookup: CDR1 SGHRS, CDR2 YFSETQ. CDR3 loop: CASYDKGPGELFF. Here the CDR3 DNA reads TGCGCCAGCTACGATAAGGGCCCCGGGGAGCTGTTTTTT.

This clonotype has at least ten counts. V gene TRBV5-6 combines with J gene TRBJ2-3; 7 positions agree with TRBD1. Germline loops: CDR1 SGHDT, CDR2 YYEEEE. This CDR3 has 15 residues. V shed 3 bases, J shed 2 bases, and the junction held 6 bases outside the gene matches. The CDR3 DNA reads TGTGCCAGCAGCTGGGGACAGCTAGACACAGATACGCAGTATTTT. Translation gives CASSWGQLDTDTQYF.

This chain uses TRBV3-1 with TRBJ1-6; possible D gene TRBD1, 6 bases. V was shortened by 4 bases and J by 5 bases, with 15 bases between the two germline ends. CDR3 length: 16 residues. Germline V gene data show CDR1 as LGHDT and CDR2 as YNNKEL (reference sequence). CDR3 bases: TGTGCCAGCAGCCGCCTAGGACAGAAAAATAATTCACCCCTCCACTTT. Amino acids: CASSRLGQKNNSPLHF.